Listed here is a single TCR beta chain. Its antigen is currently unknown. TCRdb used MiXCR to reprocess the reads, holding one entry per CDR3 protein. The sample carries about 310,000 distinct CDR3 sequences, roughly 25% recorded once. The data stem from a study of T cell repertoires in cytomegalovirus infection. Study overall: Public TCR beta signature analysis indicated the presence of both CMV infection and matching HLA type. General study points: HLA-C-restricted TCR beta clonotypes specific for CMV led the ex vivo response. Public TCR beta family frequency separated CMV-and-HLA carriers, including in an independent cohort.

Sample: cultured PBMCs, taken from culture after CMV antigen stimulation. The TCR was taken from a human donor in good health (CMV status not recorded). Some clones in this sample may be carry-over from other donors' samples.

As DNA, the CDR3 is TGTGCCAGCACCCCGTACAGCGGGAGGGCCCGTGGCACCGGGGAGCTGTTTTTT. Translating gives CASTPYSGRARGTGELFF. The chain joins TRBV7-8 to TRBJ2-2; 10 nucleotides match TRBD2. Germline assignment: CDR1 SGHVS and CDR2 FQNEAQ. This CDR3 region has 18 residues. V dropped 7 bases and J dropped 4; count of bases not matched to a gene: 15.